This T cell receptor (beta chain) is from a study of cytomegalovirus exposure and HLA in healthy donors. Study-level results: At a 0.05 false discovery rate, a later analysis found 18,000 or so TCR beta sequences to be associated with HLA alleles.

Notes on this clone: Its target is not known.

The PCR used 60 Vbeta and 13 Jbeta primers. Clones were sequenced by immunoSEQ multiplex PCR, and TCRdb holds only the in-frame ones, with some missing. The repertoire includes about 200,000 clones, roughly 80% of them detected once, and approximately 0.36% sits in the top ten. The clonotype was recovered from a male donor in good health and CMV-seropositive. Source material: PBMCs.

In DNA, the CDR3 is TGCGCCAGCAGCCAAGCGCTGGACAGGCGCTCCTACGAGCAGTACTTC. Translating gives CASSQALDRRSYEQYF. The chain links TRBV4-3 to TRBJ2-7; 7 bases map to TRBD1. CDR1 is LGHNA and CDR2 is YSLEER in the germline V gene. The trim removed 1 base at V and 0 bases at J, leaving 6 bases unmatched. The CDR3 consists of 16 residues.